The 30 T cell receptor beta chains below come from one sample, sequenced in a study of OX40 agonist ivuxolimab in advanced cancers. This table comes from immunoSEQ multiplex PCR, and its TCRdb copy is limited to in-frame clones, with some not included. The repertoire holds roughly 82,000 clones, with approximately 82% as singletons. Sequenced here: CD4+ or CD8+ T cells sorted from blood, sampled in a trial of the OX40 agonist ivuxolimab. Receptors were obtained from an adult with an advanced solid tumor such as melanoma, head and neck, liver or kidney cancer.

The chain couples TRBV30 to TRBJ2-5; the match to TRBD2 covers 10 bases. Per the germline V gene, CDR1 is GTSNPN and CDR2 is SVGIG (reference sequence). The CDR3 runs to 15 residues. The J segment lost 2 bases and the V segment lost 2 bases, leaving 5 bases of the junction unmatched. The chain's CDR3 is CAWSLERGGQETQYF. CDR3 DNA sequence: TGTGCCTGGAGTTTGGAGCGGGGGGGACAAGAGACCCAGTACTTC.

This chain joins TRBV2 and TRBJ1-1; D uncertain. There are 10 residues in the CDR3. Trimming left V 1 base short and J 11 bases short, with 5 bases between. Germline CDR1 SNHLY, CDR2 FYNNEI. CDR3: CASSEVRAFF. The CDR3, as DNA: TGTGCCAGCAGTGAAGTACGGGCTTTCTTT.

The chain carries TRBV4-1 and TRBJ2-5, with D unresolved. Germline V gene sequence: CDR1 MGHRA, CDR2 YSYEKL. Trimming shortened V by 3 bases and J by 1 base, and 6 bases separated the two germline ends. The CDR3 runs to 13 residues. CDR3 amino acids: CASSQASQETQYF. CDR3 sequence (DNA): TGCGCCAGCAGCCAGGCCAGCCAAGAGACCCAGTACTTC.

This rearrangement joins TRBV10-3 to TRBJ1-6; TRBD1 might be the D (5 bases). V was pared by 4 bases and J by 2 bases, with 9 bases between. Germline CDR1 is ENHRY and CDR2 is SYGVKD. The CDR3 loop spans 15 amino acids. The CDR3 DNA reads TGTGCCATCAGTGCCGAGGGGCCCTATAATTCACCCCTCCACTTT. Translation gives CAISAEGPYNSPLHF.

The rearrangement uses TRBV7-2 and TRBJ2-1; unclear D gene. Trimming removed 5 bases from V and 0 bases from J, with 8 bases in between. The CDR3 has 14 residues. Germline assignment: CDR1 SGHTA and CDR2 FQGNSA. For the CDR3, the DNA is TGTGCCAGCAGCCGTATTCCCTCCTACAATGAGCAGTTCTTC. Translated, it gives CASSRIPSYNEQFF.

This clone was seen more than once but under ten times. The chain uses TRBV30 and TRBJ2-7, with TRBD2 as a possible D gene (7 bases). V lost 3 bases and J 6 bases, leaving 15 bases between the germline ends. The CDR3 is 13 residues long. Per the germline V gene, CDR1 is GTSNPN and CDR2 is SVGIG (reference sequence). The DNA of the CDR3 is TGTGCCTGGAGAGCAGGGGCGGGGGTCGAGCAGTACTTC. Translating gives CAWRAGAGVEQYF.

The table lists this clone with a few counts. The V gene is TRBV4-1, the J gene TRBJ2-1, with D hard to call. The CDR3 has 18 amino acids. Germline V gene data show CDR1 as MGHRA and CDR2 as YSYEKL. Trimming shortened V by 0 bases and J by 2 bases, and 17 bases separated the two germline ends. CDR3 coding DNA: TGCGCCAGCAGCCAAGATTCCCGGCCGGGCCAAACCTACAATGAGCAGTTCTTC. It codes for CASSQDSRPGQTYNEQFF.

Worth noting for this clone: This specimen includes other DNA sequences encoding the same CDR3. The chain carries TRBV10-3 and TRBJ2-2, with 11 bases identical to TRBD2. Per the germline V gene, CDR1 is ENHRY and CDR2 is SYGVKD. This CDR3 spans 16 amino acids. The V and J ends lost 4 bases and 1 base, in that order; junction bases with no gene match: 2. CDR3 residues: CAISALAGGNTGELFF. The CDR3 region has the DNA TGTGCCATCAGTGCTCTAGCGGGGGGGAACACCGGGGAGCTGTTTTTT.

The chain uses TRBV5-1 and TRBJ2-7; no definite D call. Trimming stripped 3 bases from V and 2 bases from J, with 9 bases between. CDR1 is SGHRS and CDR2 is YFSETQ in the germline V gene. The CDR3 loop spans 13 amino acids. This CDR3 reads CASSYAATYEQYF. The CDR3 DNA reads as TGCGCCAGCAGCTACGCGGCAACCTACGAGCAGTACTTC. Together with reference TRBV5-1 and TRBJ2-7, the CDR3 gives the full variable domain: KAGVTQTPRYLIKTRGQQVTLSCSPISGHRSVSWYQQTPGQGLQFLFEYFSETQRNKGNFPGRFSGRQFSNSRSEMNVSTLELGDSALYLCASSYAATYEQYFGPGTRLTVT.

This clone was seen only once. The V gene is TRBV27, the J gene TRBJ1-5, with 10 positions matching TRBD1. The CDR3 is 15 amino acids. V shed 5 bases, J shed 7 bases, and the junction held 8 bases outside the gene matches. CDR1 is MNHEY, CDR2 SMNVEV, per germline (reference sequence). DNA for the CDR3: TGTGCCAGCAGTCTGTCGACAGGGGGCGGGCAGCCCCAGCATTTT. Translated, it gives CASSLSTGGGQPQHF.

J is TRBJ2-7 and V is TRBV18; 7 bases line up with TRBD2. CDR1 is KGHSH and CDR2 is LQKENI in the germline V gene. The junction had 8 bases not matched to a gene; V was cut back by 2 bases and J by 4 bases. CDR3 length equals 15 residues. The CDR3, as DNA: TGTGCCAGCTCACCAGCTGGGCGGGGGTCTTACGAGCAGTACTTC. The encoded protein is CASSPAGRGSYEQYF. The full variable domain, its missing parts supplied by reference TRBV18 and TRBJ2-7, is NAGVMQNPRHLVRRRGQEARLRCSPMKGHSHVYWYRQLPEEGLKFMVYLQKENIIDESGMPKERFSAEFPKEGPSILRIQQVVRGDSAAYFCASSPAGRGSYEQYFGPGTRLTVT.

CDR3 in DNA: TGTGCCAGCTCACCATTCCAATCGGGACAGGGGTACTACGAGCAGTACTTC. This translates into CASSPFQSGQGYYEQYF. The chain recombines TRBV18 with TRBJ2-7; 10 bases are a match to TRBD1. J was trimmed by 3 bases and V by 2 bases; bases with no gene match: 10. Germline values: CDR1 KGHSH, CDR2 LQKENI. This CDR3 is 17 amino acids long.

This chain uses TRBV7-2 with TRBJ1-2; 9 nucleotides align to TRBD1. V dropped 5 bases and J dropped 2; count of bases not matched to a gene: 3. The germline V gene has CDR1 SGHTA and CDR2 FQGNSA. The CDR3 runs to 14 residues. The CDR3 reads CASSRDRDNYGYTF. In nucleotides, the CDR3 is TGTGCCAGCAGCCGGGACAGGGACAACTATGGCTACACCTTC.

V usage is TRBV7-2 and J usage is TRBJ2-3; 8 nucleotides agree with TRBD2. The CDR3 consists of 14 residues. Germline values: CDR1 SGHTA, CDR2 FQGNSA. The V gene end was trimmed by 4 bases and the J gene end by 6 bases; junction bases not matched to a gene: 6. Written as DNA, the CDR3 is TGTGCCAGCAGCTCGCCGGGGGGGGCGGATACGCAGTATTTT. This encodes CASSSPGGADTQYF.

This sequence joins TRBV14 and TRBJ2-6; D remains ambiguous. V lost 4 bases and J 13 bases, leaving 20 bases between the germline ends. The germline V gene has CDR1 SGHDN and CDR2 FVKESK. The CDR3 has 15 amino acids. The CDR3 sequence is CASSRRSPPLDVLTF. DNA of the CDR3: TGTGCCAGCAGCCGCCGCAGTCCCCCCTTGGATGTCCTGACTTTC.

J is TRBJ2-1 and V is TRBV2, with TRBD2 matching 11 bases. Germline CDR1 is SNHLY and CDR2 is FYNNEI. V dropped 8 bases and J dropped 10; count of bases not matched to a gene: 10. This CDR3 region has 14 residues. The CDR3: CASSLLAGAREQFF. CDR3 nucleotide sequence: TGTGCCAGCTCTTTACTAGCGGGGGCACGGGAGCAGTTCTTC.

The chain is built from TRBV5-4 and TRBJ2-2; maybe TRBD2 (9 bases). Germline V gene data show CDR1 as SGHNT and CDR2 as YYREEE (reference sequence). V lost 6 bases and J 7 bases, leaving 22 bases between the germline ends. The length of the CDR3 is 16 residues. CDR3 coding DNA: TGTGCCAGCACCCAGGGGGCTAGCGGGACGGACGGGGAGCTGTTTTTT. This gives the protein CASTQGASGTDGELFF.

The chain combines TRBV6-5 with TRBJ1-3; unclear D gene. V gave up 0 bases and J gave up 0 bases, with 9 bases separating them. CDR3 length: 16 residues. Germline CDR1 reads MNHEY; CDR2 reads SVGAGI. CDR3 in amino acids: CASSYSITHSGNTIYF. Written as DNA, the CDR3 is TGTGCCAGCAGTTACTCGATTACCCACTCTGGAAACACCATATATTTT.

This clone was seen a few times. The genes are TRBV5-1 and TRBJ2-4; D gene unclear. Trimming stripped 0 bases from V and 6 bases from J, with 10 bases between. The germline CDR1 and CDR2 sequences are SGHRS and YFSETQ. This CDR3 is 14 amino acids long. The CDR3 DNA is TGCGCCAGCAGCTTGGGGGCAGAAAGAAACATTCAGTACTTC. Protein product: CASSLGAERNIQYF.

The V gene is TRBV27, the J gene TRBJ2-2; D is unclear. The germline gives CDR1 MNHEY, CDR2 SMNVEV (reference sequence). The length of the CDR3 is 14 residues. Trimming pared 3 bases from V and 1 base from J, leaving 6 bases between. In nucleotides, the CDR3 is TGTGCCAGCAGTTTCTATGGGAACACCGGGGAGCTGTTTTTT. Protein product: CASSFYGNTGELFF.

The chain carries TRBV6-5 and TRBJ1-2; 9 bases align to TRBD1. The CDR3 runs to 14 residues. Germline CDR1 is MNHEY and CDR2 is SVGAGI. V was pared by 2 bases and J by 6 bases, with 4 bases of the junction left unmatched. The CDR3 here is CASSYLRQGDGYTF. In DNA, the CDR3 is TGTGCCAGCAGTTACCTGCGACAGGGGGATGGCTACACCTTC.

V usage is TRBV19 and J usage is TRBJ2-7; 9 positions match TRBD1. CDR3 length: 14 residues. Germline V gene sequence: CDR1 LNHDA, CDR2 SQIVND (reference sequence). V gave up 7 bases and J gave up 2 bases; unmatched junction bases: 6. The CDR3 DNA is TGTGCCAGTAATGAGGGGACAGGGCCCTACGAGCAGTACTTC. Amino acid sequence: CASNEGTGPYEQYF.

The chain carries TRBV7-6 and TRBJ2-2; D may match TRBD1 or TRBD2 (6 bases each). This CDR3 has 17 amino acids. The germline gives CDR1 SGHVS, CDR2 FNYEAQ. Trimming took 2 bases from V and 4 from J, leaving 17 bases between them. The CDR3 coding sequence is TGTGCCAGCAGCTTAACCCAGTCGGGGGCGGGCACCGGGGAGCTGTTTTTT. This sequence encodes CASSLTQSGAGTGELFF.

In nucleotides, the CDR3 is TGTGCCAGCAGCTTAGCCGCATCTTCGAGCTCTGGGGCCAACGTCCTGACTTTC. Translated: CASSLAASSSSGANVLTF. The chain joins TRBV7-2 to TRBJ2-6; D remains unclear. The germline CDR1 and CDR2 sequences are SGHTA and FQGNSA. V gave up 0 bases and J gave up 0 bases, with 12 bases separating them. The CDR3 is 18 amino acids.

Here the CDR3 DNA reads TGTGCCAGCAGCTTGTTCAATGAGCAGTTCTTC. This codes for CASSLFNEQFF. The chain links TRBV7-6 to TRBJ2-1; D call uncertain. CDR3 length: 11 amino acids. Deletions cut 3 bases from V and 6 bases from J, with 3 bases between. Germline V gene sequence: CDR1 SGHVS, CDR2 FNYEAQ.

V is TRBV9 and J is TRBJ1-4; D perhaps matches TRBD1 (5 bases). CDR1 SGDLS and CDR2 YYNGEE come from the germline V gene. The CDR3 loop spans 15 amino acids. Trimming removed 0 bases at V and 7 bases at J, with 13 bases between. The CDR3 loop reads CASSVAAGLGEKLFF. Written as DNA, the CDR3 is TGTGCCAGCAGCGTAGCCGCAGGGCTTGGTGAAAAACTGTTTTTT.

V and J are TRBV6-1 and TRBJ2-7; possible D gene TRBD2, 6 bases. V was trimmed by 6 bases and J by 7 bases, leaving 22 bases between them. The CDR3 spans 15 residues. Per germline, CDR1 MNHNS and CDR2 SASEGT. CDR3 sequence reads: CASSDRLGTYGEQYF. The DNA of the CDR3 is TGTGCCAGCAGCGATAGACTAGGGACCTACGGGGAGCAGTACTTC.

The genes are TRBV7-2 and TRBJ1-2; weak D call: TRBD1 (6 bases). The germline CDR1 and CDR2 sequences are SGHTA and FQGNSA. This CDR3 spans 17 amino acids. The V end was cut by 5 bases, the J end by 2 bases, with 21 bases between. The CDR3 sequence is CASSRGASDVPNYGYTF. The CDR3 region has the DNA TGTGCCAGCAGCCGGGGGGCCTCGGATGTCCCAAACTATGGCTACACCTTC.

Here the CDR3 DNA reads TGTGCCAGCAGAGAGGGGTCAGGATACACCGGGGAGCTGTTTTTT. Translated, it gives CASREGSGYTGELFF. V is TRBV11-2 and J is TRBJ2-2; D may match TRBD1 or TRBD2 (5 bases each). Trimming took off 6 bases at V and 3 bases at J, with 14 bases between the two ends. The CDR3 has 15 amino acids. CDR1 and CDR2 from the germline V gene are SGHAT and FQNNGV.

CDR3 DNA sequence: TGTGCCAGCTCACCGGATAGAGGGGGCGCAGGGGGCTACACCTTC. As protein: CASSPDRGGAGGYTF. The chain is built from TRBV18 and TRBJ1-2, with 7 bases that match TRBD1. V was pared by 3 bases and J by 8 bases, with 12 bases of the junction left unmatched. The CDR3 is 15 residues long. Germline V gene data show CDR1 as KGHSH and CDR2 as LQKENI.